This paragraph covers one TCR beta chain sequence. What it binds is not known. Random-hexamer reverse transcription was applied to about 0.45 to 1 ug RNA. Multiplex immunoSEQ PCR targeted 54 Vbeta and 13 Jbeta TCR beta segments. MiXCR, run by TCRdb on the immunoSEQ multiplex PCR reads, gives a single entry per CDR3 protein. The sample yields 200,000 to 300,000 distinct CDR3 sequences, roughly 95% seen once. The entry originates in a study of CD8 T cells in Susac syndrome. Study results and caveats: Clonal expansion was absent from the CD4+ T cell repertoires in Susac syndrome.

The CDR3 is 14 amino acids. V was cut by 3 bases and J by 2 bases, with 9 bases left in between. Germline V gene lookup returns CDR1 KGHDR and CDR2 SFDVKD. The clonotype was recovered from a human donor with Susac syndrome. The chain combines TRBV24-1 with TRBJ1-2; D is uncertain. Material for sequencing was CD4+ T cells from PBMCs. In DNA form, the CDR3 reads TGTGCCACCAGTGATGCGGGGTACAACTATGGCTACACCTTC. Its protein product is CATSDAGYNYGYTF.